This TCR beta chain was documented in a study of spatial heterogeneity in lung cancer. Overall study: Sequenced were any available follow-up PBMC samples, which had been obtained a median of about two years after resection. Among detected sequences, beta-chain ones consistently exceeded alpha-chain ones in number.

Documented time point: blood at routine non-recurrence follow-up after resection. Unique molecular identifiers, one per molecule, were present on every TCR cDNA molecule. TCRdb called the 5' RACE reads again in MiXCR, with one record for every CDR3 protein. The data contain over 85,000 distinct CDR3 sequences, 15% to 20% of them singletons. The CDR3 has 16 amino acids. Trimming removed 7 bases from V and 2 bases from J, with 17 bases in between. Germline assignment: CDR1 MNHEY and CDR2 SMNVEV (reference sequence). Sample: PBMCs, taken at follow-up. The clonotype comes from a male donor with early-stage non-small cell lung cancer. The chain carries TRBV27 and TRBJ2-2; TRBD1 or TRBD2 may be the D gene (5 bases each). The CDR3 loop is CASTYSWGPNTGELFF. As DNA, the CDR3 is TGTGCCAGCACTTACTCCTGGGGACCCAACACCGGGGAGCTGTTTTTT.